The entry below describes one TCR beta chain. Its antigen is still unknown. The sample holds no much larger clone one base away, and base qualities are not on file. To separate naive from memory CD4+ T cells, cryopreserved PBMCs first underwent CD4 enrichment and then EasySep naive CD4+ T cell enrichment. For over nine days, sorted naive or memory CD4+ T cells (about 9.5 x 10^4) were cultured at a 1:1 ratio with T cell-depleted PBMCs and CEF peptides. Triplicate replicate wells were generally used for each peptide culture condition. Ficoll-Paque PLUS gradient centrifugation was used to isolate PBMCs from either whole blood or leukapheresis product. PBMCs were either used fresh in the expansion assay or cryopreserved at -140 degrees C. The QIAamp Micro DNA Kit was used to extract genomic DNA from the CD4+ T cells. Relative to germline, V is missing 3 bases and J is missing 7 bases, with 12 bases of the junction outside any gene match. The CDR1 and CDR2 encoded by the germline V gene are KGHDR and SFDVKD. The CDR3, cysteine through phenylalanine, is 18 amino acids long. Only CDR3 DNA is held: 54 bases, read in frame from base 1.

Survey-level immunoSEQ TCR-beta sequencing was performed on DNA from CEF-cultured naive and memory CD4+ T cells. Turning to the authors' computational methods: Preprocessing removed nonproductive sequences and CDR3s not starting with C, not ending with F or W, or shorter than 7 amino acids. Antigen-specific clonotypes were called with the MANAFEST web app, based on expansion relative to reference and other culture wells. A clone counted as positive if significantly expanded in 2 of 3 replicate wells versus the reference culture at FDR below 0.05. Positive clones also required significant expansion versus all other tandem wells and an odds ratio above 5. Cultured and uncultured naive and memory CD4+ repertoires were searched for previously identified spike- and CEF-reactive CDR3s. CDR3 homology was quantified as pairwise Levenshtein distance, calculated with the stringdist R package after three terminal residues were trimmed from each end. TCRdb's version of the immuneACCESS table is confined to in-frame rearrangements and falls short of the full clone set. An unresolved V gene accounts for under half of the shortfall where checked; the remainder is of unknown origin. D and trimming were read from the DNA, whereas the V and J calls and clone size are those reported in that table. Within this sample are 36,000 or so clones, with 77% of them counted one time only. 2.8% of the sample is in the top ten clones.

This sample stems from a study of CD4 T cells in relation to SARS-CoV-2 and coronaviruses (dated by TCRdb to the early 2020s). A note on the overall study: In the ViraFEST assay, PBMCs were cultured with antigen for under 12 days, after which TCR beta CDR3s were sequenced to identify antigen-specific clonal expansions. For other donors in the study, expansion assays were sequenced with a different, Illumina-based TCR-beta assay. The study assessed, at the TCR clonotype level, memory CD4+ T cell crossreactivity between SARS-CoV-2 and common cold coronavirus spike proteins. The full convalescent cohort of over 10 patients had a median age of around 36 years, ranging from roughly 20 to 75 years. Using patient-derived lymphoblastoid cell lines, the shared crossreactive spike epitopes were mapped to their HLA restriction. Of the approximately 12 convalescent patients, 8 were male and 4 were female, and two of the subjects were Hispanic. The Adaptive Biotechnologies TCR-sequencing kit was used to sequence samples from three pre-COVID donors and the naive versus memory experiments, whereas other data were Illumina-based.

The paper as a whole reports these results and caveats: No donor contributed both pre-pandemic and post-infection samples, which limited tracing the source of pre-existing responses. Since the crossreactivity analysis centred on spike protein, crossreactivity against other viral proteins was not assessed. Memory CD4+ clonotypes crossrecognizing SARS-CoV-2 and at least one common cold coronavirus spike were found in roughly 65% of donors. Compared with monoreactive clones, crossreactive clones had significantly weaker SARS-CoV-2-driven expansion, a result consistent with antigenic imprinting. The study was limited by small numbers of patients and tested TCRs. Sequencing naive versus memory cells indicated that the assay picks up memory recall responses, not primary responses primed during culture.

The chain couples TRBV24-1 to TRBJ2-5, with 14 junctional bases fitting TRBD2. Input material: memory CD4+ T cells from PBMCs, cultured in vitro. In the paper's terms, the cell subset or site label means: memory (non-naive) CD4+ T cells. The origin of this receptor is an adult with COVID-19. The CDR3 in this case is CATSDPGLAGDRGGTQYF. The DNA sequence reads TGTGCCACCAGTGATCCGGGACTAGCGGGAGATCGCGGTGGGACCCAGTACTTC.